A selection of T cell receptor beta chains follows, all from one sample in a study of cytomegalovirus exposure and HLA in healthy donors. Only in-frame clones appear in the TCRdb table, and some are missing; sequencing was by immunoSEQ multiplex PCR. The sample holds about 45,000 clones, roughly half seen once. The sequencing input was PBMCs. These receptors all stem from a man in his 60s in good health and CMV-seronegative. Both conserved end residues are part of each CDR3. Each record gives: D gene, V gene, clone size, J gene, CDR3 protein, CDR3 DNA. The D gene is left open where the match is weak. Expanded clones are given a class, and other clones once, few, many or no size at all.

>TRBD2|TRBV6-1|few|TRBJ2-4
CASSEAGGMVYIQYF
TGTGCCAGCAGTGAAGCGGGGGGGATGGTGTACATTCAGTACTTC
>-|TRBV7-9|few|TRBJ2-7
CASSLRQAAYEQYF
TGTGCCAGCAGCTTAAGACAGGCTGCCTACGAGCAGTACTTC
>-|TRBV6-4|-|TRBJ1-4
CASGGQKGTNEKLFF
TGTGCCAGCGGGGGACAAAAAGGAACTAATGAAAAACTGTTTTTT
>-|TRBV11-2|few|TRBJ1-5
CASSLQASNQPQHF
TGTGCCAGCAGCTTACAGGCCAGCAATCAGCCCCAGCATTTT
>-|TRBV28|-|TRBJ1-2
CASSSRNGYTF
TGTGCCAGCAGTTCCAGGAATGGCTACACCTTC
>TRBD2|TRBV5-1|few|TRBJ2-7
CASGSKSGIPYEQYF
TGCGCCAGCGGCTCTAAGAGCGGGATTCCCTACGAGCAGTACTTC
>-|TRBV19|once|TRBJ2-2
CASDRTGELFF
TGTGCCAGTGACAGAACCGGGGAGCTGTTTTTT
>TRBD1|TRBV28|-|TRBJ2-7
CASSLGQGISYEQYF
TGTGCCAGCAGCCTGGGACAGGGGATCTCCTACGAGCAGTACTTC
>TRBD1|TRBV5-1|-|TRBJ2-7
CASSLGPRTGTYEQYF
TGCGCCAGCAGCTTGGGACCTAGGACAGGGACCTACGAGCAGTACTTC
>TRBD2|TRBV30|-|TRBJ2-2
CAWSGVGGPPGELFF
TGTGCCTGGAGTGGTGTGGGAGGGCCCCCCGGGGAGCTGTTTTTT
>-|TRBV19|-|TRBJ1-5
CASSYRASNQPQHF
TGTGCCAGTAGTTACAGGGCCAGCAATCAGCCCCAGCATTTT
>-|TRBV5-1|-|TRBJ2-5
CASSFQGETQYF
TGCGCCAGCAGCTTTCAGGGGGAGACCCAGTACTTC
>TRBD1|TRBV7-2|few|TRBJ2-3
CASSLKQGIGRTDTQYF
TGTGCCAGCAGCCTCAAACAGGGGATAGGTAGAACAGATACGCAGTATTTT
>TRBD1|TRBV5-1|-|TRBJ2-7
CASSLDGQGSSYEQYF
TGCGCCAGCAGCTTGGATGGACAGGGGAGCTCCTACGAGCAGTACTTC
>-|TRBV5-1|-|TRBJ1-1
CASRTGRNTEAFF
TGCGCCAGCAGAACAGGAAGAAATACTGAAGCTTTCTTT
>TRBD1|TRBV6-5|-|TRBJ1-1
CASSESGGRAFF
TGTGCCAGCAGTGAATCAGGGGGGAGAGCTTTCTTT
>-|TRBV30|-|TRBJ2-3
CAWTLTDTQYF
TGTGCCTGGACTCTCACAGATACGCAGTATTTT
>TRBD2|TRBV14|-|TRBJ2-3
CASSQVSGRGTDTQYF
TGTGCCAGCAGCCAAGTCAGCGGGAGGGGCACAGATACGCAGTATTTT
>-|TRBV19|-|TRBJ1-1
CASSGGIPEAFF
TGTGCCAGTAGTGGGGGGATCCCTGAAGCTTTCTTT
>TRBD1|TRBV7-3|few|TRBJ1-1
CASSSTGSRTEAFF
TGTGCCAGCAGCTCGACAGGGAGTCGCACTGAAGCTTTCTTT
>-|TRBV7-2|-|TRBJ2-7
CASSLVRSNEQYF
TGTGCCAGCAGCTTAGTCCGGTCAAACGAGCAGTACTTC
>-|TRBV7-9|few|TRBJ2-1
CASSLPPPVGRYNEQFF
TGTGCCAGCAGCCTACCTCCCCCGGTTGGGCGCTACAATGAGCAGTTCTTC
>-|TRBV29-1|-|TRBJ2-1
CSVELLTNEQFF
TGCAGCGTTGAGCTTCTAACCAATGAGCAGTTCTTC
>-|TRBV2|-|TRBJ1-4
CASSLDRPNEKLFF
TGTGCCAGCAGCCTGGACAGACCTAATGAAAAACTGTTTTTT
>TRBD2|TRBV13|-|TRBJ2-2
CASSSLAGGPGELFF
TGTGCCAGCAGCTCCCTAGCGGGAGGGCCTGGGGAGCTGTTTTTT
>-|TRBV2|-|TRBJ1-3
CASSQADGVGNTIYF
TGTGCCAGCAGTCAAGCTGACGGGGTTGGAAACACCATATATTTT
>TRBD1|TRBV27|few|TRBJ1-1
CASSPRQGTTEAFF
TGTGCCAGCAGTCCGAGACAGGGTACCACTGAAGCTTTCTTT
>-|TRBV7-9|few|TRBJ1-1
CASSRTVQGVRTEAFF
TGTGCCAGCAGTCGAACGGTACAGGGAGTGAGGACTGAAGCTTTCTTT
>TRBD1|TRBV6-5|-|TRBJ2-2
CASSPTGLDGELFF
TGTGCCAGCAGCCCGACAGGGCTCGACGGGGAGCTGTTTTTT